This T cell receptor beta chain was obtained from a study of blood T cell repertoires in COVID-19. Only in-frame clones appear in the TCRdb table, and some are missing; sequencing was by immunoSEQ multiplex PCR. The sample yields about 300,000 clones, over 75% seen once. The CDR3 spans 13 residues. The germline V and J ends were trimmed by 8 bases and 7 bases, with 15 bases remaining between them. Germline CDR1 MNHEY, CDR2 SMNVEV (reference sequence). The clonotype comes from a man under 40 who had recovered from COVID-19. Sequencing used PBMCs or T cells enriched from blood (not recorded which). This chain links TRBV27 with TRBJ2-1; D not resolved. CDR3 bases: TGTGCCAGCCACGCGAGACCGGGTAATGAGCAGTTCTTC. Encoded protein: CASHARPGNEQFF.